A single sample gave rise to the 25 T cell receptor beta chains below, sequenced in a study of T-cell memory formation after mild COVID-19. TCRdb ran MiXCR on the 5' RACE reads and lists one entry per CDR3 protein. Found here are a few hundred thousand distinct CDR3 sequences, 25% to 30% of them singletons; the top ten hold less than 15%. Sequenced input: PBMCs or a T cell subset sorted from them (not recorded which). These TCRs come from an adult woman who had mild COVID-19 (a few samples of this study predate the infection). Cell type and time point are not known.

This clonotype has only one observation. This chain connects TRBV2 to TRBJ2-1; D remains ambiguous. This CDR3 is 15 amino acids long. Trimming took 5 bases from V and 11 from J, leaving 22 bases between them. Germline assignment: CDR1 SNHLY and CDR2 FYNNEI. CDR3 protein: CASSSPTDRWEKQFF. Here the CDR3 DNA reads TGTGCCAGCAGTTCCCCGACCGATCGCTGGGAAAAGCAGTTCTTC.

This chain connects TRBV7-6 to TRBJ2-7; 8 bases map to TRBD1. This CDR3 spans 15 amino acids. J gave up 4 bases and V 5 bases, and 10 bases lay outside the gene matches. CDR1 and CDR2 (germline): SGHVS, FNYEAQ. The CDR3 reads CASSLTGGLIYEQYF. The DNA of the CDR3 is TGTGCCAGCAGCCTCACAGGGGGTCTAATATACGAGCAGTACTTC. Full variable domain (missing parts from reference TRBV7-6 and TRBJ2-7): GAGVSQSPRYKVTKRGQDVALRCDPISGHVSLYWYRQALGQGPEFLTYFNYEAQQDKSGLPNDRFSAERPEGSISTLTIQRTEQRDSAMYRCASSLTGGLIYEQYFGPGTRLTVT.

The chain joins TRBV12-3 or TRBV12-4 to TRBJ1-5; 7 bases map to TRBD1. The CDR3 sequence is 15 residues long. V dropped 6 bases and J dropped 7; count of bases not matched to a gene: 12. This CDR3 is CASSRRTGSDQPQHF. In DNA form, the CDR3 reads TGTGCCAGCAGCCGAAGGACAGGATCGGACCAGCCCCAGCATTTT.

This clonotype was counted between two and nine times. The chain has TRBV20-1 and TRBJ2-7; TRBD2 agrees at 10 bases. Trimming removed 0 bases from V and 3 bases from J; junction bases left unmatched: 8. This CDR3 contains 16 residues. CDR1 DFQATT and CDR2 SNEGSKA come from the germline V gene (reference sequence). The CDR3 loop reads CSARDRLAGGLYEQYF. DNA for the CDR3: TGCAGTGCTAGAGATCGGTTAGCGGGGGGCCTCTACGAGCAGTACTTC.

The chain couples TRBV30 to TRBJ1-1; perhaps TRBD1 as D (5 bases). With 4 bases removed from V and 3 bases from J, the gap between germline ends came to 9 bases. The CDR3 contains 12 residues. Per the germline V gene, CDR1 is GTSNPN and CDR2 is SVGIG (reference sequence). CDR3 in DNA: TGTGCCTGGAAATGGGGCGACACTGAAGCTTTCTTT. Protein product: CAWKWGDTEAFF.

The V and J genes are TRBV7-9 and TRBJ2-7; TRBD2 is a possible D gene (6 bases). The germline V gene has CDR1 SEHNR and CDR2 FQNEAQ (reference sequence). V shed 1 base and J shed 6 bases, with 16 bases lying between them. The CDR3 sequence is 15 residues long. This CDR3 reads CASSLGRRDWGEQYF. The DNA of the CDR3 is TGTGCCAGCAGCTTAGGGCGTCGGGACTGGGGCGAGCAGTACTTC.

This clonotype has only a few counts. The chain combines TRBV5-1 with TRBJ2-7; no firm D call. The CDR3 contains 13 residues. Germline-derived CDR1 and CDR2 are SGHRS and YFSETQ. V was pared by 5 bases and J by 6 bases, with 15 bases between. This chain's CDR3 is CASSLQSLSEQYF. The CDR3 DNA sequence: TGCGCCAGCAGTTTGCAATCGTTGAGCGAGCAGTACTTC.

This clonotype was seen ten or more times. The genes are TRBV7-2 and TRBJ2-5; 11 bases are shared with TRBD1. With V trimmed by 3 bases and J by 3 bases, 9 bases remained unmatched. Germline CDR1 and CDR2: SGHTA and FQGNSA. CDR3 length: 17 residues. This CDR3 reads CASSFTILGQGEETQYF. The DNA for the CDR3 is TGTGCCAGCAGCTTTACTATTTTGGGACAGGGGGAAGAGACCCAGTACTTC. Variable domain in full (rest from reference TRBV7-2 and TRBJ2-5): GAGVSQSPSNKVTEKGKDVELRCDPISGHTALYWYRQSLGQGLEFLIYFQGNSAPDKSGLPSDRFSAERTGGSVSTLTIQRTQQEDSAVYLCASSFTILGQGEETQYFGPGTRLLVL.

CDR3 loop: CASSQGATGETYEQYF. The CDR3 DNA reads as TGCGCCAGCAGCCAAGGGGCGACAGGTGAGACCTACGAGCAGTACTTC. This sequence joins TRBV4-3 and TRBJ2-7; possible D gene TRBD1, 6 bases. This CDR3 spans 16 amino acids. V was shortened by 1 base and J by 2 bases, with 15 bases between the two germline ends. Germline V CDR1 and CDR2: LGHNA, YSLEER.

The chain is built from TRBV19 and TRBJ2-3, with unresolved D. Trimming pared 2 bases from V and 0 bases from J, leaving 9 bases between. The CDR3 loop spans 15 amino acids. CDR1 and CDR2 (germline): LNHDA, SQIVND (reference sequence). For the CDR3, the DNA is TGTGCCAGTAGTATATCCCCGGCCAGCACAGATACGCAGTATTTT. Amino acids: CASSISPASTDTQYF.

This sequence joins TRBV9 and TRBJ1-6; D uncertain. The CDR3 totals 13 residues. V lost 1 base to trimming and J lost 4 bases, with 3 bases between them. CDR1 is SGDLS and CDR2 is YYNGEE in the germline V gene. The CDR3 sequence is CASSVTYNSPLHF. The CDR3, as DNA: TGTGCCAGCAGCGTAACTTATAATTCACCCCTCCACTTT.

This clonotype was found a few times. J is TRBJ2-3 and V is TRBV27; a possible D gene is TRBD2 (6 bases). Looked up from germline, CDR1 is MNHEY and CDR2 is SMNVEV (reference sequence). V was trimmed by 5 bases and J by 8 bases, leaving 20 bases between them. The CDR3 is 15 residues long. The CDR3 is CASSPGGAARGTQYF. DNA of the CDR3: TGTGCCAGCAGTCCCGGCGGGGCGGCACGGGGTACGCAGTATTTT.

This chain connects TRBV12-3 or TRBV12-4 to TRBJ1-1, with a tentative D call TRBD1 (6 bases). The CDR3 totals 14 residues. Trimming removed 5 bases at V and 6 bases at J, with 16 bases between. The CDR3 protein is CASSRTAQGAEAFF. The CDR3 DNA is TGTGCCAGCAGTCGGACAGCTCAAGGGGCTGAAGCTTTCTTT.

The chain uses TRBV28 and TRBJ1-3, with 7 nucleotides matching TRBD1. Looked up from germline, CDR1 is MDHEN and CDR2 is SYDVKM. The CDR3 is made up of 16 amino acids. V shed 2 bases and J 8 bases; nucleotides not matched to a gene: 12. CDR3 sequence reads: CASSLRPRDRGHTIYF. CDR3 coding DNA: TGTGCCAGCAGTTTACGACCCCGGGACAGAGGGCACACCATATATTTT.

This clonotype was picked up many times. CDR3 sequence reads: CASSQTSGGTGETQYF. The CDR3 bases are TGTGCCAGCAGCCAGACTAGCGGGGGGACCGGAGAGACCCAGTACTTC. V and J are TRBV7-9 and TRBJ2-5; TRBD2 matches 13 bases. J lost 4 bases, V lost 5 bases, and 7 bases had no gene match. Germline V lookup: CDR1 SEHNR, CDR2 FQNEAQ (reference sequence). The CDR3 runs 16 residues.

This chain connects TRBV29-1 to TRBJ1-4; 8 positions match TRBD1. The CDR3 runs 12 residues. The J segment lost 8 bases and the V segment lost 4 bases, leaving 3 bases of the junction unmatched. CDR1 and CDR2 (germline): SQVTM, ANQGSEA. CDR3 sequence reads: CSVGQGREKLFF. The CDR3 nucleotides are TGCAGCGTTGGACAGGGGCGGGAAAAACTGTTTTTT.

The chain joins TRBV12-3 or TRBV12-4 to TRBJ1-5; D might be TRBD1 (5 bases). V was trimmed by 3 bases and J by 2 bases, leaving 11 bases between them. This CDR3 has 15 amino acids. The CDR3 DNA is TGTGCCAGCAGTTTGGGGCCATGGGGCAATCAGCCCCAGCATTTT. Translated: CASSLGPWGNQPQHF.

This clonotype was seen a handful of times. The V call is TRBV11-1, the J call TRBJ1-2; TRBD1 might be the D (6 bases). The CDR3 spans 14 residues. CDR1 and CDR2 from the germline V gene are SGHAT and FQDESV (reference sequence). Trimming removed 5 bases at V and 5 bases at J, with 15 bases between. DNA of the CDR3: TGTGCCAGCAGCCATCGAGCCCAGGGGTATGGCTACACCTTC. It codes for CASSHRAQGYGYTF.

This clonotype was observed a few times. The rearrangement links TRBV10-3 to TRBJ2-7, with D tentatively TRBD2 (6 bases). CDR1 is ENHRY, CDR2 SYGVKD, per germline. Trimming pared 4 bases from V and 4 bases from J, leaving 8 bases between. This CDR3 is 12 amino acids long. The CDR3 DNA follows: TGTGCCATCAGTGCTAGCGAGTACGAGCAGTACTTC. It translates to CAISASEYEQYF.

In this sample, this clonotype turned up a few times. The chain links TRBV6-2 or TRBV6-3 to TRBJ2-1; D possibly corresponds to TRBD2 (5 bases). The CDR3 loop spans 13 amino acids. In germline, CDR1 is MNHEY, CDR2 SVGEGT. The germline V and J ends were trimmed by 6 bases and 9 bases, with 15 bases remaining between them. The chain's CDR3 is CASRFLSGSEQFF. CDR3 bases: TGTGCCAGCAGATTTTTAAGTGGGAGTGAGCAGTTCTTC.

A few counts support this clonotype. The chain recombines TRBV9 with TRBJ1-4, with 7 bases matching TRBD1. With V trimmed by 5 bases and J by 7 bases, 8 bases remained unmatched. The CDR3 extends over 14 amino acids. Germline loops: CDR1 SGDLS, CDR2 YYNGEE. The CDR3, as DNA: TGTGCCAGCAGTCAAACAGGGGAAGGTGAAAAACTGTTTTTT. Translating gives CASSQTGEGEKLFF.

This clonotype was counted ten times or more. The rearrangement links TRBV5-1 to TRBJ1-6; D is unclear. Trimming stripped 1 base from V and 6 bases from J, with 17 bases between. The V gene's germline CDR1 is SGHRS and CDR2 YFSETQ. The CDR3 extends over 17 amino acids. CDR3 residues: CASSLSVGEPPNSPLHF. In DNA form, the CDR3 reads TGCGCCAGCAGCTTGTCGGTCGGGGAACCACCTAATTCACCCCTCCACTTT.

The chain employs TRBV15 and TRBJ2-5, with D possibly being TRBD1 (6 bases). Looked up from germline, CDR1 is LNHNV and CDR2 is YYDKDF (reference sequence). Trimming left V 1 base short and J 2 bases short, with 17 bases between. The CDR3 runs to 17 residues. CDR3 residues: CATSRGSSTGRQETQYF. In DNA, the CDR3 is TGTGCCACCAGCAGAGGTTCTTCGACAGGCCGACAAGAGACCCAGTACTTC. The full variable domain, its missing parts supplied by reference TRBV15 and TRBJ2-5, is DAMVIQNPRYQVTQFGKPVTLSCSQTLNHNVMYWYQQKSSQAPKLLFHYYDKDFNNEADTPDNFQSRRPNTSFCFLDIRSPGLGDTAMYLCATSRGSSTGRQETQYFGPGTRLLVL.

J is TRBJ1-1 and V is TRBV20-1; D is unresolved. Trimming pared 6 bases from V and 7 bases from J, leaving 15 bases between. The length of the CDR3 is 12 residues. Germline V gene sequence: CDR1 DFQATT, CDR2 SNEGSKA (reference sequence). CDR3: CSAPATSYEAFF. CDR3 nucleotide sequence: TGCAGTGCCCCGGCTACGAGCTATGAAGCTTTCTTT.

This clonotype was seen a few times. This chain uses TRBV18 with TRBJ2-2; TRBD2 is a possible D gene (6 bases). The V and J ends lost 0 bases and 0 bases respectively, with 8 bases between them. The germline gives CDR1 KGHSH, CDR2 LQKENI. The CDR3 loop spans 16 amino acids. CDR3 region: CASSPPGGPNTGELFF. As DNA, the CDR3 is TGTGCCAGCTCACCACCGGGGGGTCCGAACACCGGGGAGCTGTTTTTT.